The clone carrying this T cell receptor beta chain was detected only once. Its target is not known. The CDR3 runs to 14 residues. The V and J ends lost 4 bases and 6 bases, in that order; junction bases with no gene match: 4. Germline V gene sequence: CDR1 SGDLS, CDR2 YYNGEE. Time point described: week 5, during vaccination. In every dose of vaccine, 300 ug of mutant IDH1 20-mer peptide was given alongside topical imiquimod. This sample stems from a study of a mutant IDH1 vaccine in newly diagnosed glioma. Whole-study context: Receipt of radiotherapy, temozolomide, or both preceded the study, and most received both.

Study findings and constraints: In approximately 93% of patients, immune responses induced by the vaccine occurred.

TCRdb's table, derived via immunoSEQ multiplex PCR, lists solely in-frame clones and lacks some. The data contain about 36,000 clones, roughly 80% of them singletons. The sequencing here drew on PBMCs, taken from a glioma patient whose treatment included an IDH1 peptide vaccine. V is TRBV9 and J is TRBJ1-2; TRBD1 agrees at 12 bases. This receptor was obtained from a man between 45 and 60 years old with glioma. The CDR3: CASSRDRGLNGYTF. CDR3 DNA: TGTGCCAGCAGCCGGGACAGGGGGCTAAATGGCTACACCTTC.